This is a list of T cell receptor beta chains from one sample in a study of blood T cell repertoires in COVID-19. Using immunoSEQ multiplex PCR, the repertoire was profiled, and TCRdb retains in-frame clones only, with some absent. The data hold some 300,000 clones, with roughly 87% observed a single time. Sequenced input: PBMCs or T cells enriched from blood (not recorded which). These TCRs come from a woman between 25 and 40 years old who had recovered from COVID-19. CDR3s include the opening cysteine and the closing phenylalanine or tryptophan. D genes are given only for firm matches.

cdr3_length j_call d_call v_call cdr3_nt cdr3_aa
17 TRBJ2-3 TRBD2 TRBV7-2 TGTGCCAGCAGCAGAGAAGTGTCCGGACTAGGAGGAGATACGCAGTATTTT CASSREVSGLGGDTQYF
19 TRBJ2-2 TRBD1 TRBV6-1 TGTGCCAGCAGTGAAGCGCTTCATAGGACAGGGGGCGCCGGCGGGGAGCTGTTTTTT CASSEALHRTGGAGGELFF
15 TRBJ1-5 NA TRBV6-1 TGTGCCAGCAGTGAAGGGGCGAAAGGCAATCAGCCCCAGCATTTT CASSEGAKGNQPQHF
15 TRBJ2-7 NA TRBV12-2 TGTGCAAGTCGCTTAGAGATGGACAGATACTACGAGCAGTACTTC CASRLEMDRYYEQYF
11 TRBJ2-5 NA TRBV30 TGTGCCTGGAGTGCCGAAGAGACCCAGTACTTC CAWSAEETQYF
12 TRBJ1-5 NA TRBV28 TGTGCCAGCAGGTACAGGAATCAGCCCCAGCATTTT CASRYRNQPQHF
15 TRBJ1-4 NA TRBV7-2 TGTGCCAGCAGCCTCCAGCTGGGCTTTAATGAAAAACTGTTTTTT CASSLQLGFNEKLFF
16 TRBJ1-4 NA TRBV7-6 TGTGCCAGCAGCTCGATGGGGGCGCAGATTAATGAAAAACTGTTTTTT CASSSMGAQINEKLFF
15 TRBJ2-3 TRBD1 TRBV4-1 TGCGCCAGCAGCCAAGATGACAGGGGCGCAGATACGCAGTATTTT CASSQDDRGADTQYF
16 TRBJ2-1 TRBD1 TRBV5-4 TGTGCCAGCAGCCCACCCGGGACAGGGATCTACAATGAGCAGTTCTTC CASSPPGTGIYNEQFF
18 TRBJ1-6 NA TRBV7-2 TGTGCCAGCAGCCTCCGGCCCCCAGGGAGGGACTATAATTCACCCCTCCACTTT CASSLRPPGRDYNSPLHF
15 TRBJ1-1 NA TRBV10-3 TGTGCCATCAGTGAGTCGAAAGTCGGGAACACTGAAGCTTTCTTT CAISESKVGNTEAFF
12 TRBJ1-2 NA TRBV29-1 TGCAGCGTTGATAGTGTTTTGGATGGCTACACCTTC CSVDSVLDGYTF
15 TRBJ2-7 TRBD1 TRBV4-1 TGCGCCAGCAGCCCTTGGGACAGGGGCGACAACGAGCAGTACTTC CASSPWDRGDNEQYF